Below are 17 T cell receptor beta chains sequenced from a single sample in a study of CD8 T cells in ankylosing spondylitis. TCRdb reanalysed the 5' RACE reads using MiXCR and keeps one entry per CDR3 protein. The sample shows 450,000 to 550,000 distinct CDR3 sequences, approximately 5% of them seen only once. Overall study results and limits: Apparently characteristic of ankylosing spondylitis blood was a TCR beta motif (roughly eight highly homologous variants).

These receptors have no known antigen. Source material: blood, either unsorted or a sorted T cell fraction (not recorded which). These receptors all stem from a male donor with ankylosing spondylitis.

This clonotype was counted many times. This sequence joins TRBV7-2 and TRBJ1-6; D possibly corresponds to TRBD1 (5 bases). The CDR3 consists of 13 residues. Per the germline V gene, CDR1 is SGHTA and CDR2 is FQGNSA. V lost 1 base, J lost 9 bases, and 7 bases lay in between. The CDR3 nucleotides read TGTGCCAGCAGCTTAGGGACAAGTTCACCCCTCCACTTT. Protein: CASSLGTSSPLHF.

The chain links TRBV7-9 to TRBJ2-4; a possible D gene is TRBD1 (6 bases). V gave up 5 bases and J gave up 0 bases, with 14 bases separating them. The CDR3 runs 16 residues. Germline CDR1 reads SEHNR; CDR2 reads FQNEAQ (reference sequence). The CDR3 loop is CASSLWTVLAKNIQYF. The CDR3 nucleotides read TGTGCCAGCAGCCTCTGGACAGTTTTAGCCAAAAACATTCAGTACTTC.

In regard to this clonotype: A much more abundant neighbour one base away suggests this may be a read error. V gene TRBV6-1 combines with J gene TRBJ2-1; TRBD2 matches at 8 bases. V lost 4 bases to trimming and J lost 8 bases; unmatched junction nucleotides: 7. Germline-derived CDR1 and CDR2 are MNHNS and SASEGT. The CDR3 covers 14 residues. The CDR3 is CASSGSLADDEQFF. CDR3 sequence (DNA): TGTGCCAGCAGTGGATCACTAGCGGACGATGAGCAGTTCTTC.

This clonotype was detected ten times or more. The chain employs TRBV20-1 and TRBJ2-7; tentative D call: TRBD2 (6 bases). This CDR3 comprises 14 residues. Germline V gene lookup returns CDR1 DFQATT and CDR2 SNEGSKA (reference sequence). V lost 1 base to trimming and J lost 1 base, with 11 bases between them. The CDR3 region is CSARVGGASYEQYF. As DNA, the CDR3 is TGCAGTGCTAGAGTCGGCGGGGCTTCCTACGAGCAGTACTTC.

The CDR3 nucleotides are TGCAGTGCTAGAGATTACAGGGGGCAAGCTAACTATGGCTACACCTTC. It translates to CSARDYRGQANYGYTF. The chain carries TRBV20-1 and TRBJ1-2; 9 positions match TRBD1. CDR1 is DFQATT and CDR2 is SNEGSKA in the germline V gene (reference sequence). V trimming: 0 bases; J trimming: 0 bases; junction bases outside the gene matches: 5. CDR3 length: 16 amino acids.

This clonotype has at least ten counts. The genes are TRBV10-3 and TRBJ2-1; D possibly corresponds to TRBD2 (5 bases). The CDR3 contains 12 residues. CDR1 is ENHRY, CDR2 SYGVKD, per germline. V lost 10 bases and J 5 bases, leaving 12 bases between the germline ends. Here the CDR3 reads CATLDYNNEQFF. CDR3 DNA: TGTGCCACCCTTGACTACAACAATGAGCAGTTCTTC.

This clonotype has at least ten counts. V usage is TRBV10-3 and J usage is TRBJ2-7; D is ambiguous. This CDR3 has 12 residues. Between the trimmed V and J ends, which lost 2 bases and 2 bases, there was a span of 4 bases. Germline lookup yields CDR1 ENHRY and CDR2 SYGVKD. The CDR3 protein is CAISEGTYEQYF. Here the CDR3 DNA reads TGTGCCATCAGTGAGGGCACCTACGAGCAGTACTTC.

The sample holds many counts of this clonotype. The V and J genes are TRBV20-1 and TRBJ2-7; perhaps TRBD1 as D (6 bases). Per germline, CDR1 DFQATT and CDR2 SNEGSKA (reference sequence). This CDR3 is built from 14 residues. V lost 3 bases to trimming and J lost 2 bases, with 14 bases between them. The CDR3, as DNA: TGCAGTGCTAGTCCAACAGGGCTTCCCTACGAGCAGTACTTC. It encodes CSASPTGLPYEQYF.

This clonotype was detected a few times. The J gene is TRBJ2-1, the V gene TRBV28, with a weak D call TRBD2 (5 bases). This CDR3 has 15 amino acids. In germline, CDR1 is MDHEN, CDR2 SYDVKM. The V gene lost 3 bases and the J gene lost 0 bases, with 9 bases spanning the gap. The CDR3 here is CASSFPGISYNEQFF. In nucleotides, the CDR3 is TGTGCCAGCAGTTTTCCCGGGATCTCCTACAATGAGCAGTTCTTC.

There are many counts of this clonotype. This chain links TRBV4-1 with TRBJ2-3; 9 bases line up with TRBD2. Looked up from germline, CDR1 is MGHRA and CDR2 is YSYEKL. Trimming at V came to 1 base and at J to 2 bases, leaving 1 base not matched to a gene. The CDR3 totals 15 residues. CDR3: CASSQVAGDTDTQYF. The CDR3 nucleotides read TGCGCCAGCAGCCAAGTAGCGGGGGACACAGATACGCAGTATTTT.

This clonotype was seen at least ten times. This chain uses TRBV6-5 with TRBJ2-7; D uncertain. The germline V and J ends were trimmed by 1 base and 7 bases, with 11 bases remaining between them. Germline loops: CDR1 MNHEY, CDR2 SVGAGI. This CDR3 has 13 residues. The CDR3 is CASSYWQAGEQYF. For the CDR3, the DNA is TGTGCCAGCAGTTACTGGCAAGCCGGGGAGCAGTACTTC.

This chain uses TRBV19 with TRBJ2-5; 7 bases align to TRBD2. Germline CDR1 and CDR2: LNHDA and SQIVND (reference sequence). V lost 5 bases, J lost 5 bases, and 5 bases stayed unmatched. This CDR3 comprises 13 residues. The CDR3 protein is CASSSSGTETQYF. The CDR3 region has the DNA TGTGCCAGTAGTTCGAGCGGGACGGAGACCCAGTACTTC.

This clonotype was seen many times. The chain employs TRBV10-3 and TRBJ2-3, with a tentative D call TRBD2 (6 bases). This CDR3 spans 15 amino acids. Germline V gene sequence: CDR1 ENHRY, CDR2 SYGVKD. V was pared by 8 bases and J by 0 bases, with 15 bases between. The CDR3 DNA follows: TGTGCCATCGCCCGTCGGAGCGGGAGCACAGATACGCAGTATTTT. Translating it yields CAIARRSGSTDTQYF.

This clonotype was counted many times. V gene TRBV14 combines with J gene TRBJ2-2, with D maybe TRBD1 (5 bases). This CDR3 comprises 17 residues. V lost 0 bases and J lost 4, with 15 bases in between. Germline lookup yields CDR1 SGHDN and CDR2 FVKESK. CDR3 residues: CASSQDAGIWSTGELFF. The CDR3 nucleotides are TGTGCCAGCAGCCAAGATGCAGGGATCTGGTCCACCGGGGAGCTGTTTTTT.

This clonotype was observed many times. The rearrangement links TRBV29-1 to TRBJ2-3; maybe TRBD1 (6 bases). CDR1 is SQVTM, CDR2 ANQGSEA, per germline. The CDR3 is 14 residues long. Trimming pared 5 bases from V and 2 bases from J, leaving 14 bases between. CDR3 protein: CSVKGGGHTDTQYF. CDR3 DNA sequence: TGCAGCGTTAAGGGTGGGGGACACACAGATACGCAGTATTTT.

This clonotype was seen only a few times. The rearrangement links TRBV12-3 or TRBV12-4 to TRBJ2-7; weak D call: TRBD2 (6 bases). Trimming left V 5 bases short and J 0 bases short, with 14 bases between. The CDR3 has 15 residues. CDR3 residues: CASSLSGWSSYEQYF. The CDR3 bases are TGTGCCAGCAGTCTTAGCGGTTGGAGCTCCTACGAGCAGTACTTC.

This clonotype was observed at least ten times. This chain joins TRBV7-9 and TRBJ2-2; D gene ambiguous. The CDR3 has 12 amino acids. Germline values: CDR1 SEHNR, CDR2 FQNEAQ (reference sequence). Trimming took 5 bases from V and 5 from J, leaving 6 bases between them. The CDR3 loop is CASSPRTGELFF. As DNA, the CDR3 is TGTGCCAGCAGCCCGAGGACCGGGGAGCTGTTTTTT.